The clone carrying this T cell receptor (beta chain) occurred many times. This entry is derived from a study of T-cell reconstitution after alpha-beta-depleted transplantation in children. The CDR3 spans 11 residues. V gave up 6 bases and J gave up 12 bases, with 15 bases separating them. Germline values: CDR1 DFQATT, CDR2 SNEGSKA (reference sequence). The library targeted TCRbeta and was prepared with unique molecular identifiers. TCRdb fed the PCR reads into MiXCR, producing one record per CDR3 protein. This table holds about 400,000 distinct CDR3 sequences, roughly 20% found once. The TCR originated in a human donor who donated a stem cell graft to a child with acute myeloid leukemia. V and J are TRBV20-1 and TRBJ2-1, with D perhaps matching TRBD1 or TRBD2 (6 bases each). Source: PBMCs from the stem cell graft donor, taken from the stem cell graft. CDR3 sequence (DNA): TGCAGTGCAGGAGAGGGGGGAGGGCAGTTCTTC. Protein sequence: CSAGEGGGQFF.